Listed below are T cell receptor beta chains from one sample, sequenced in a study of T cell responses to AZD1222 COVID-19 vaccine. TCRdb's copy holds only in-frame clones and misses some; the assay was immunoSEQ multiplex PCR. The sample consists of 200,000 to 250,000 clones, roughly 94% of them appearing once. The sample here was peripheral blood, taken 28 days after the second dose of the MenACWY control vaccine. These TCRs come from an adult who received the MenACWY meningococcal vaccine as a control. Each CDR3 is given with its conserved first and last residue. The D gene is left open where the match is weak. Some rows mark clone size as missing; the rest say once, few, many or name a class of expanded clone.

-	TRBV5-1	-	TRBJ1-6	TGCGCCAGCAGCTCCGGACAGATTTTGAATTCACCCCTCCACTTT	CASSSGQILNSPLHF
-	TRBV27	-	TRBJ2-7	TGTGCCAGCAGTTTGGTTGGGGTTGGGTCCTACGAGCAGTACTTC	CASSLVGVGSYEQYF
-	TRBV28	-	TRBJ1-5	TGTGCCAGCAGTTCAACCGGGGGATTTAGCAATCAGCCCCAGCATTTT	CASSSTGGFSNQPQHF
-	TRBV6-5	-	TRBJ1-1	TGTGCCAGCAGTTACGGGGGGGGTGAAGCTTTCTTT	CASSYGGGEAFF
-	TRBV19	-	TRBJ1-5	TGTGCCAGTAGTATAAGGGGCGGATCGGATCAGCCCCAGCATTTT	CASSIRGGSDQPQHF
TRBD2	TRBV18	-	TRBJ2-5	TGTGCCAGCTCACCAAGGGCTAGCGGGGGGCATGAGGAGACCCAGTACTTC	CASSPRASGGHEETQYF
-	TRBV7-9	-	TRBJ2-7	TGTGCCAGCAGCTTTAACAGGGAGTGGTACGAGCAGTACTTC	CASSFNREWYEQYF
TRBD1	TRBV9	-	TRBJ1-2	TGTGCCAGCAGCGTGCAGGGGGTTGAAGGCTACACCTTC	CASSVQGVEGYTF
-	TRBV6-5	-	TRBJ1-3	TGTGCCAGCAGTAACCGACGAGGGGCTGGAAACACCATATATTTT	CASSNRRGAGNTIYF
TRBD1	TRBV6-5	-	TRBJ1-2	TGTGCCAGCAGCCCAGGGGGCGGGCATGGCTACACCTTC	CASSPGGGHGYTF
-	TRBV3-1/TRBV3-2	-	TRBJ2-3	TGTGCCAGCAGCCGCACCCCGTCCGGGGGCCTCACAGATACGCAGTATTTT	CASSRTPSGGLTDTQYF
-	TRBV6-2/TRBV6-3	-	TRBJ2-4	TGTGCCAGCAGTTCTCGGTCCATGGGGGACATTCAGTACTTC	CASSSRSMGDIQYF
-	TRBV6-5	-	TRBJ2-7	TGTGCCAGCAGTTCTGGGGCTACCGAAAACTACGAGCAGTACTTC	CASSSGATENYEQYF
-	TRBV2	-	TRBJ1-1	TGTGCCAGCAGGCCCCGGGCCCCCCTCACTGAAGCTTTCTTT	CASRPRAPLTEAFF
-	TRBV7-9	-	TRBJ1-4	TGTGCCAGCAGCACCGGGACACCGGAAAAACTGTTTTTT	CASSTGTPEKLFF
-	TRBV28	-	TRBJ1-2	TGTGCCAGCAGTCCTTCACTCCGGGGCCACTATGGCTACACCTTC	CASSPSLRGHYGYTF
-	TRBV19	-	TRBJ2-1	TGTGCCAGTAGGGCCGGGACGATAAGTTACAATGAGCAGTTCTTC	CASRAGTISYNEQFF
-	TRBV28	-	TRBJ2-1	TGTGCCAGCAGTTTGTTCGATGAGCAGTTCTTC	CASSLFDEQFF
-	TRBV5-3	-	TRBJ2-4	TGTGCCAGAAGCCCCCGCCGGGACTCTTTCATTCAGTACTTC	CARSPRRDSFIQYF
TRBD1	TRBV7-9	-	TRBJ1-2	TGTGCCAGCAGCTTAGGTTGGTTAGCTGACGGACAGGGGGGCTATGGCTACACCTTC	CASSLGWLADGQGGYGYTF
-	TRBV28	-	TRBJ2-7	TGTGCCAGCAGTTTAATGAGCGGAGACTACGAGCAGTACTTC	CASSLMSGDYEQYF
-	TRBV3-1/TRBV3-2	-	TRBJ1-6	TGTGCCAGCAGTAGATCGGGGGATGATTCACCCCTCCACTTT	CASSRSGDDSPLHF
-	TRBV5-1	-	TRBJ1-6	TGCGCCAGCAGCTCCGGATCAGACAGGAGTAATTCACCCCTCCACTTT	CASSSGSDRSNSPLHF
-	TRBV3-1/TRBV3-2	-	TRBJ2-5	TGTGCCAGCAGCTCCGTTGGGGAGACCCAGTACTTC	CASSSVGETQYF
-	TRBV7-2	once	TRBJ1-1	TGTGCCAGCAGCGTCCCGACGGTGAGAACTGAAGCTTTCTTT	CASSVPTVRTEAFF
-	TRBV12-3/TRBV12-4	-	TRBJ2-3	TGTGCCAGCAGTTTATACCTTACTCGACGGTATTTT	CASSLYLTRRYF